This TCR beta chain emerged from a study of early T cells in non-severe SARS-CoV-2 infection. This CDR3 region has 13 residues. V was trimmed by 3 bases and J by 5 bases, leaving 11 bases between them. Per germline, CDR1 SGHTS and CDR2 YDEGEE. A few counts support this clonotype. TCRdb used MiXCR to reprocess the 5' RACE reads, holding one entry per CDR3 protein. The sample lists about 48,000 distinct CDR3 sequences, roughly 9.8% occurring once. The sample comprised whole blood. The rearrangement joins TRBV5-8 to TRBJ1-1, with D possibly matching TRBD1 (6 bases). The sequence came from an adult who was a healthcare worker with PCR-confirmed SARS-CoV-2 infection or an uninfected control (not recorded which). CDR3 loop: CASSWYRVTEAFF. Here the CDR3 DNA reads TGTGCCAGCAGCTGGTACAGGGTTACTGAAGCTTTCTTT.